This T cell receptor (beta chain) derives from a study of T-cell memory formation after mild COVID-19. Germline lookup yields CDR1 KGHDR and CDR2 SFDVKD. The V and J ends lost 0 bases and 5 bases respectively, with 9 bases between them. This CDR3 is built from 14 residues. TCRdb fed the 5' RACE reads into MiXCR, producing one record per CDR3 protein. Among under 550,000 distinct CDR3 sequences, about a sixth were seen once, and the ten largest hold 20% to 25%. General study findings and limits: Among contracting clones, CD4+ were mainly CM/EM and CD8+ enriched in EMRA. Second-wave clones that peaked on day 37 lacked confirmed SARS-CoV-2 specificity. Day 15 to 85 contracting clones showed balanced CD4/CD8; later expanders leaned CD4+. Memory cells collected pre-infection included some clones that later responded, suggesting cross-reactive memory joined.

With regard to this clonotype: The antigen remains unidentified.

The chain joins TRBV24-1 to TRBJ2-5, with a tentative D call TRBD2 (5 bases). The receptor's source is a man between 18 and 29 years old who had mild COVID-19 (a few samples of this study predate the infection). Cell type and time point are not known. Sequencing was performed on PBMCs or a T cell subset sorted from them (not recorded which). The CDR3 reads CATSDLTRGETQYF. The CDR3 DNA is TGTGCCACCAGTGATTTGACCCGAGGGGAGACCCAGTACTTC.